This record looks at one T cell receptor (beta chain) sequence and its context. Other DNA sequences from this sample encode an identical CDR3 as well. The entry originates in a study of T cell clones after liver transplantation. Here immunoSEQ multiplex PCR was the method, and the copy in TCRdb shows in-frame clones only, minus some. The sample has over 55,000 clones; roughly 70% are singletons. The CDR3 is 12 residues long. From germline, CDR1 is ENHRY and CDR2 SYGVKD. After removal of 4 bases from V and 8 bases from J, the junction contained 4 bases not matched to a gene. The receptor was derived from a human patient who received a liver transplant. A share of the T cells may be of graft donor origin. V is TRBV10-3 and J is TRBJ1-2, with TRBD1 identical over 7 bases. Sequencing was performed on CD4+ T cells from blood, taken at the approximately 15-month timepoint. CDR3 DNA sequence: TGTGCCATCAGTGGTGGACAGGACGGCTACACCTTC. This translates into CAISGGQDGYTF.